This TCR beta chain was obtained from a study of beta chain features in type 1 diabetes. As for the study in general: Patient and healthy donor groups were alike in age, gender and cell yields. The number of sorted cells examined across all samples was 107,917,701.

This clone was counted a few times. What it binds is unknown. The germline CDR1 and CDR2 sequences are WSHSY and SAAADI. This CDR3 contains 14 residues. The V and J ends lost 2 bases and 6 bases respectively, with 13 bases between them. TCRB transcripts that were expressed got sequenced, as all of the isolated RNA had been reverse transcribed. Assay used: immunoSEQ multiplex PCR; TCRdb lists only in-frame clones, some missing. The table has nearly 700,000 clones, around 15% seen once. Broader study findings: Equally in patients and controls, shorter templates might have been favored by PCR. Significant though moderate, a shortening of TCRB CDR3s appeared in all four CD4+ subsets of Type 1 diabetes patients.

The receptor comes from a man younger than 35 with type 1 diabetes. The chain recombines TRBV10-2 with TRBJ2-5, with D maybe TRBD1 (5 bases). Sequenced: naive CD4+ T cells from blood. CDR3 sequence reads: CASSEQGGPQTQYF. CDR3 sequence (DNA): TGCGCCAGCAGTGAGCAGGGTGGCCCGCAGACCCAGTACTTC.